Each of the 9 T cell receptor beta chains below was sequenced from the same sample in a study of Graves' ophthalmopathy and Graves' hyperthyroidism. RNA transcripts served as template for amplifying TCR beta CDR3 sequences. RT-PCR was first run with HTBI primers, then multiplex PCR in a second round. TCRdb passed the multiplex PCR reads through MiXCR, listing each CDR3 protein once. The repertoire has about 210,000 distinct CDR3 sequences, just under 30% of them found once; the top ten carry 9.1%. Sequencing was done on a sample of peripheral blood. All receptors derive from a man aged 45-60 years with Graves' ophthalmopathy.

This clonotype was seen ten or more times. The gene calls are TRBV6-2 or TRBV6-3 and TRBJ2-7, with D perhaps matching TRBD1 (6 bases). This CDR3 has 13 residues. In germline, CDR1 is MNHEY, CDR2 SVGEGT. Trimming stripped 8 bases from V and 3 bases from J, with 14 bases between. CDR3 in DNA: TGTGCCAGCCGAGGGCAGGGGAACTACGAGCAGTACTTC. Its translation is CASRGQGNYEQYF.

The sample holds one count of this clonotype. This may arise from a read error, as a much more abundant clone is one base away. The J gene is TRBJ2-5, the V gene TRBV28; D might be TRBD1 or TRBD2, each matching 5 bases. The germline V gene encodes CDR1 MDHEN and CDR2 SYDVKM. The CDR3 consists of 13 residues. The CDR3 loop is CASSFIGGETQNF. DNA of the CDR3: TGTGCCAGCAGTTTTATTGGGGGAGAGACCCAGAACTTC.

The CDR3: CASSAKPGQGYEQYF. CDR3 coding DNA: TGTGCCAGCAGTGCTAAGCCGGGACAGGGTTACGAGCAGTACTTC. This sequence joins TRBV5-8 and TRBJ2-7; 9 bases agree with TRBD1. V dropped 5 bases and J dropped 4; count of bases not matched to a gene: 10. Germline V gene lookup returns CDR1 SGHTS and CDR2 YDEGEE. The CDR3 covers 15 residues. Together with reference TRBV5-8 and TRBJ2-7, the CDR3 gives the full variable domain: EAGVTQSPTHLIKTRGQQATLRCSPISGHTSVYWYQQALGLGLQFLLWYDEGEERNRGNFPPRFSGRQFPNYSSELNVNALELEDSALYLCASSAKPGQGYEQYFGPGTRLTVT.

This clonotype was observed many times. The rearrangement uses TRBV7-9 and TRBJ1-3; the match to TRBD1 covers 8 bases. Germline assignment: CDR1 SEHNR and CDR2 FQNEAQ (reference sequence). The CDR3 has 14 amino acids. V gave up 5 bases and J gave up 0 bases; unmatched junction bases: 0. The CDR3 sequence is CASSDRGSGNTIYF. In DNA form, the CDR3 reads TGTGCCAGCAGCGACAGGGGCTCTGGAAACACCATATATTTT.

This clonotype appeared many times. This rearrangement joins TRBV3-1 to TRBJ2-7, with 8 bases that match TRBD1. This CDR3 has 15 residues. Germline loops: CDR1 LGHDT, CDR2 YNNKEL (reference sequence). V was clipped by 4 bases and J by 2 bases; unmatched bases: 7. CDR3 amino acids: CASSLGQGLAYEQYF. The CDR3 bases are TGTGCCAGCAGCCTAGGACAGGGACTCGCCTACGAGCAGTACTTC.

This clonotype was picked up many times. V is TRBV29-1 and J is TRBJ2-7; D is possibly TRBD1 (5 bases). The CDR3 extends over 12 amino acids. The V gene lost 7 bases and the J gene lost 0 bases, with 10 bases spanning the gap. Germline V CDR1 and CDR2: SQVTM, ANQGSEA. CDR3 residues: CSATDNSYEQYF. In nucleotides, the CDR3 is TGCAGCGCGACAGACAACTCCTACGAGCAGTACTTC.

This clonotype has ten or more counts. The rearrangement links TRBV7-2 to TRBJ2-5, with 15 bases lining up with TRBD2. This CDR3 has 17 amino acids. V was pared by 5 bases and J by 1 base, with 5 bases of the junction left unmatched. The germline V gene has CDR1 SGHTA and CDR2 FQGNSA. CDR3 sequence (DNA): TGTGCCAGCAGCCTCGGGACTAGCGGGAGGTTCCAAGAGACCCAGTACTTC. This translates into CASSLGTSGRFQETQYF.

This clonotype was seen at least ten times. Here the CDR3 DNA reads TGTGCCAGTAAGGCGGATCCCGTTAACACCGGGGAGCTGTTTTTT. This gives the protein CASKADPVNTGELFF. J is TRBJ2-2 and V is TRBV19; D is ambiguous. Germline CDR1 is LNHDA and CDR2 is SQIVND (reference sequence). The CDR3 runs 15 residues. The V end lost 7 bases, the J end lost 2 bases, and 14 bases lay between the germline ends.

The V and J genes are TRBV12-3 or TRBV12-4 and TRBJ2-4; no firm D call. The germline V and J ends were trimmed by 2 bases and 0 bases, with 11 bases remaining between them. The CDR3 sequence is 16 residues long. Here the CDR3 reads CASSLQAGGAKNIQYF. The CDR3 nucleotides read TGTGCCAGCAGTTTACAGGCAGGCGGAGCCAAAAACATTCAGTACTTC.